Each of the 8 T cell receptor beta chains below was sequenced from the same sample in a study of T cell responses to AZD1222 COVID-19 vaccine. Libraries were prepared by immunoSEQ multiplex PCR; TCRdb keeps only in-frame clonotypes and omits some of them. The table shows over 130,000 clones, with 90% occurring only once. This specimen was peripheral blood, taken 28 days after the second AZD1222 dose. These receptors came from an adult who received the AZD1222 COVID-19 vaccine.

The CDR3: CASSYDRGIITEAFF. The DNA of the CDR3 is TGTGCCAGCAGTTACGACAGGGGGATAATAACTGAAGCTTTCTTT. V gene TRBV6-5 combines with J gene TRBJ1-1; 9 bases agree with TRBD1. CDR1 is MNHEY, CDR2 SVGAGI, per germline. The CDR3 is made up of 15 amino acids. The J segment lost 5 bases and the V segment lost 2 bases, leaving 6 bases of the junction unmatched.

This chain connects TRBV10-2 to TRBJ1-2, with 8 bases that match TRBD1. The junction had 13 bases not matched to a gene; V was cut back by 4 bases and J by 3 bases. Germline V gene sequence: CDR1 WSHSY, CDR2 SAAADI. The CDR3 runs 17 residues. The CDR3 loop is CASSATGLPQGDYGYTF. Here the CDR3 DNA reads TGCGCCAGCAGTGCGACGGGTCTCCCACAGGGGGACTATGGCTACACCTTC.

The V and J genes are TRBV4-3 and TRBJ2-1; D is perhaps TRBD2 (5 bases). Between the trimmed V and J ends, which lost 1 base and 9 bases, there was a span of 13 bases. Germline V gene lookup returns CDR1 LGHNA and CDR2 YSLEER. This CDR3 has 14 amino acids. CDR3 bases: TGCGCCAGCAGCCAAGCCTTGTTAGGGAGTGAGCAGTTCTTC. It codes for CASSQALLGSEQFF.

The chain's CDR3 is CASSLARANSPLHF. In DNA, the CDR3 is TGTGCCAGCAGCTTAGCTCGGGCCAATTCACCCCTCCACTTT. J is TRBJ1-6 and V is TRBV11-2; D is undetermined. The germline V gene encodes CDR1 SGHAT and CDR2 FQNNGV. The CDR3 totals 14 residues. The V gene lost 1 base and the J gene lost 7 bases, with 8 bases spanning the gap.

The chain is built from TRBV18 and TRBJ2-2; 9 bases align to TRBD2. Germline V lookup: CDR1 KGHSH, CDR2 LQKENI. Unmatched junction bases numbered 16, after V lost 3 bases and J lost 5 bases. The CDR3 has 19 residues. The DNA for the CDR3 is TGTGCCAGCTCACCCCTAGAGGTCGGTAGCGGGAGTCGGACCGGGGAGCTGTTTTTT. As protein: CASSPLEVGSGSRTGELFF.

V gene TRBV5-1 combines with J gene TRBJ2-2; 10 nucleotides agree with TRBD1. CDR1 is SGHRS and CDR2 is YFSETQ in the germline V gene. The junction had 2 bases not matched to a gene; V was cut back by 0 bases and J by 0 bases. The CDR3 is 17 amino acids. The CDR3 DNA is TGCGCCAGCAGCTTGGTCGGGACAGGGGCGAACACCGGGGAGCTGTTTTTT. It yields the protein CASSLVGTGANTGELFF. The whole variable domain, filled in from reference TRBV5-1 and TRBJ2-2, reads KAGVTQTPRYLIKTRGQQVTLSCSPISGHRSVSWYQQTPGQGLQFLFEYFSETQRNKGNFPGRFSGRQFSNSRSEMNVSTLELGDSALYLCASSLVGTGANTGELFFGEGSRLTVL.

This rearrangement joins TRBV6-5 to TRBJ2-3, with TRBD1 as a possible D gene (5 bases). Trimming took off 4 bases at V and 6 bases at J, with 8 bases between the two ends. CDR1 and CDR2 from the germline V gene are MNHEY and SVGAGI. The CDR3 consists of 12 residues. The CDR3 protein is CASSSGHDTQYF. CDR3 nucleotides: TGTGCCAGCAGTTCAGGACATGATACGCAGTATTTT.

This clone showed up just once. The chain is built from TRBV6-5 and TRBJ1-2; TRBD1 might be the D (6 bases). There are 14 residues in the CDR3. Germline loops: CDR1 MNHEY, CDR2 SVGAGI. Trimming shortened V by 7 bases and J by 4 bases, and 16 bases separated the two germline ends. The DNA for the CDR3 is TGTGCCAGCACCCAGGGGAAGGACTCCTATGGCTACACCTTC. It is translated as CASTQGKDSYGYTF.